These T cell receptor beta chains were read from a single sample in a study of cytomegalovirus exposure and HLA in healthy donors. Sequenced by immunoSEQ multiplex PCR; TCRdb stores in-frame clones only, minus some. This table has around 110,000 clones, around three quarters appearing once. Sequencing input: PBMCs. The source is a man aged 30 to 45 in good health and CMV-seropositive. CDR3s include the opening cysteine and the closing phenylalanine or tryptophan. Each record gives: V gene, J gene, D gene, CDR3 length, clone size, CDR3 DNA, CDR3 protein. The D gene is left open where the match is weak. Only some rows state a clone size, as once, few, many or a class for expanded clones.

>TRBV25-1|TRBJ2-3|TRBD2|16|-
TGTGCCAGCAGTGGAGGACTAGCGGGAGTCTCAGATACGCAGTATTTT
CASSGGLAGVSDTQYF
>TRBV27|TRBJ2-7|-|14|-
TGTGCCAGCAGTTTGTCGACTGGAGCCTACGAGCAGTACTTC
CASSLSTGAYEQYF
>TRBV11-2|TRBJ1-2|-|16|-
TGTGCCAGCAGCTTAGTTGCAGGTGTTTCTAACTATGGCTACACCTTC
CASSLVAGVSNYGYTF
>TRBV28|TRBJ2-7|-|15|-
TGTGCCAGCAGCCCTAGGTTCCCCAATTACTACGAGCAGTACTTC
CASSPRFPNYYEQYF
>TRBV27|TRBJ1-2|TRBD1|14|-
TGTGCCAGCAGTACGAGGACAGGGGAGGGTGGCTACACCTTC
CASSTRTGEGGYTF
>TRBV28|TRBJ1-1|-|15|-
TGTGCCGCTCACTCGTCGACAGGTCGGAACACTGAAGCTTTCTTT
CAAHSSTGRNTEAFF
>TRBV15|TRBJ1-1|-|17|-
TGTGCCACCAGCAGAGACGTTTTGTGGGGGCAGAGCGCTGAAGCTTTCTTT
CATSRDVLWGQSAEAFF
>TRBV7-2|TRBJ2-1|TRBD2|15|few
TGTGCCAGCAGCTTGATAAGGACTAGCGGGGGGCAGCAGTTCTTC
CASSLIRTSGGQQFF
>TRBV6-4|TRBJ1-2|-|13|-
TGTGCCAGCAGCCCAACAGGCGGCGTTGGCTACACCTTC
CASSPTGGVGYTF
>TRBV7-2|TRBJ1-5|TRBD1|17|-
TGTGCCAGCAGCCACGAGGACAGGAGGTTTAGCAATCAGCCCCAGCATTTT
CASSHEDRRFSNQPQHF
>TRBV27|TRBJ2-5|TRBD2|13|-
TGTGCCAGCAGCCCGGGACTAGCGGGCCCCTGTTACTTC
CASSPGLAGPCYF
>TRBV5-4|TRBJ1-5|-|15|-
TGTGCCAGCAGCTTGGGCGGGATTAGCAATCAGCCCCAGCATTTT
CASSLGGISNQPQHF
>TRBV28|TRBJ2-7|TRBD2|13|-
TGTGCCAGCGCCGCGGGAGATTCCTACGAGCAGTACTTC
CASAAGDSYEQYF
>TRBV5-1|TRBJ1-2|-|15|-
TGCGCCAGCAGCTTGCGGCCCGGGAGGGGCTATGGCTACACCTTC
CASSLRPGRGYGYTF
>TRBV4-3|TRBJ2-7|TRBD2|19|-
TGCGCCAGCAGCCAAGATCGGGGGCCTAGCGGGAGCCCAACCTACGAGCAGTACTTC
CASSQDRGPSGSPTYEQYF
>TRBV5-1|TRBJ2-1|-|14|-
TGCGCCAGCAGTCATGGCGGACTTGGAAATGAGCAGTTCTTC
CASSHGGLGNEQFF
>TRBV6-5|TRBJ1-5|-|15|-
TGTGCCAGCAGTTCTAATCAGGCCCCCAATCAGCCCCAGCATTTT
CASSSNQAPNQPQHF
>TRBV4-3|TRBJ1-1|-|14|-
TGCGCCAGCAGCCAAATTCACTTGAACACTGAAGCTTTCTTT
CASSQIHLNTEAFF
>TRBV27|TRBJ2-7|TRBD1|13|-
TGTGCCAGCAGTCCGACAGGGGGCTACGAGCAGTACTTC
CASSPTGGYEQYF
>TRBV27|TRBJ2-6|-|15|-
TGTGCCAGCAGTTTATCCATCACTGGGGCCAACGTCCTGACTTTC
CASSLSITGANVLTF
>TRBV28|TRBJ1-2|-|16|-
TGTGCCAGCAGTTTCCTAGGGGACACTCCTAACTATGGCTACACCTTC
CASSFLGDTPNYGYTF
>TRBV15|TRBJ1-6|TRBD1|15|-
TGTGCCACCAGCAGAGCGGACAGGGGGCGAGGGTTCCTCCACTTT
CATSRADRGRGFLHF